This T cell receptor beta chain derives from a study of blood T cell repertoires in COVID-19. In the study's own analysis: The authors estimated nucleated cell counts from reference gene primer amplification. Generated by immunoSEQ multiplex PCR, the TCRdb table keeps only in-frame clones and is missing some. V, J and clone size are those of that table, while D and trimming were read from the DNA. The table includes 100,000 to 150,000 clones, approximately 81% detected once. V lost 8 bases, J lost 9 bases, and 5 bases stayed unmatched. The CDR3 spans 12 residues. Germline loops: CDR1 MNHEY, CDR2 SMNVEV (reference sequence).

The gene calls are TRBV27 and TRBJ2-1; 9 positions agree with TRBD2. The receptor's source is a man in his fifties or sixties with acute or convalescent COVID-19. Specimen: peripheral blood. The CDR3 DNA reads TGTGCCAGCGGCGGGAGGGCCTCTGAGCAGTTCTTC. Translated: CASGGRASEQFF.